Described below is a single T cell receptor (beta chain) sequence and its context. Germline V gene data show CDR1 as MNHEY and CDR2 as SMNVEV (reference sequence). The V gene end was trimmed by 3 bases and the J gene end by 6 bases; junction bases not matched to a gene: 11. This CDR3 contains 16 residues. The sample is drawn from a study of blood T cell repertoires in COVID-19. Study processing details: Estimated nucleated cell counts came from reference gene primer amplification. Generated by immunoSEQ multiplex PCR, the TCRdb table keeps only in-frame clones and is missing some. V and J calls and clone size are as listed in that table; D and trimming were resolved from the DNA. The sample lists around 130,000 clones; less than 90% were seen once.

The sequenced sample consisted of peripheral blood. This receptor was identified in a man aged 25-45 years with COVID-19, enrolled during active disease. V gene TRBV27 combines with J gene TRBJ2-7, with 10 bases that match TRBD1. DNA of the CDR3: TGTGCCAGCAGTTTCCGCTCCGGGACAGGGGCTGTCGAGCAGTACTTC. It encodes CASSFRSGTGAVEQYF.